The clone carrying this T cell receptor beta chain has just one count. The record originates from a study of OX40 agonist ivuxolimab in advanced cancers. Germline V gene lookup returns CDR1 LNHNV and CDR2 YYDKDF (reference sequence). V was pared by 3 bases and J by 6 bases, with 20 bases between. This CDR3 spans 16 amino acids. The method was immunoSEQ multiplex PCR; TCRdb's version includes in-frame clones alone and lacks a portion of them. The data show 55,000 to 80,000 clones, less than 90% seen once. The sequence was collected from an adult with an advanced solid tumor such as melanoma, head and neck, liver or kidney cancer. The material sequenced was CD4+ or CD8+ T cells sorted from blood, taken in a trial of the OX40 agonist ivuxolimab. This chain uses TRBV15 with TRBJ1-2; maybe TRBD1 (5 bases). The CDR3 DNA reads TGTGCCACCAGCAGGGATCCCCAGGGCAGGGCCGATGGCTACACCTTC. This sequence encodes CATSRDPQGRADGYTF.